This is a list of T cell receptor beta chains from one sample in a study of blood T cell repertoires in COVID-19. This table comes from immunoSEQ multiplex PCR, and its TCRdb copy is limited to in-frame clones, with some not included. Of more than 90,000 clones listed, over 80% are singletons. The material sequenced was peripheral blood. The receptor source for this set is a woman in her seventies with acute or convalescent COVID-19. CDR3s leave out the opening cysteine and the closing phenylalanine or tryptophan. Each record gives: clone size, V gene, J gene, CDR3 length, CDR3 protein. Clone size is stated in some rows and not others, as once, few, many or a class when expanded.

size: -
V: TRBV5-1
J: TRBJ1-4
length: 12
CDR3: ASSSGQGGEKLF

size: -
V: TRBV10-3
J: TRBJ2-7
length: 10
CDR3: AISERGYEQY

size: -
V: TRBV28
J: TRBJ1-6
length: 12
CDR3: ASSLSGNNSPLH

size: -
V: TRBV6-5
J: TRBJ2-2
length: 10
CDR3: ASTSGTGELF

size: -
V: TRBV6-6
J: TRBJ1-1
length: 14
CDR3: ASRSLAGQVSGEAF

size: -
V: TRBV7-7
J: TRBJ2-5
length: 12
CDR3: ASSSPLAGETQY

size: -
V: TRBV15
J: TRBJ1-2
length: 12
CDR3: ATSRGTGPDGYT

size: -
V: TRBV10-1
J: TRBJ2-1
length: 12
CDR3: ASSATPQGNEQF

size: -
V: TRBV7-9
J: TRBJ2-7
length: 12
CDR3: ASSLSGSRYEQY

size: -
V: TRBV2
J: TRBJ2-5
length: 12
CDR3: ASSSTSGVGTQY

size: -
V: TRBV5-4
J: TRBJ1-6
length: 13
CDR3: ASSLVGQGGSPLH

size: once
V: TRBV30
J: TRBJ2-1
length: 14
CDR3: AWSRLAGKWGNEQF

size: -
V: TRBV9
J: TRBJ1-6
length: 13
CDR3: ASSVADRGVSPLH

size: -
V: TRBV6-1
J: TRBJ2-3
length: 15
CDR3: ASSEASRGASTDTQY

size: -
V: TRBV5-6
J: TRBJ2-1
length: 17
CDR3: ASSLAGAGTTGGYNEQF

size: -
V: TRBV6-1
J: TRBJ1-2
length: 12
CDR3: ASSEAGGSYGYT

size: -
V: TRBV6-1
J: TRBJ2-3
length: 13
CDR3: ASSETGGGPDTQY

size: -
V: TRBV5-1
J: TRBJ1-5
length: 13
CDR3: ASSPGSRDNQPQH

size: -
V: TRBV29-1
J: TRBJ2-3
length: 10
CDR3: SVAESTDTQY

size: -
V: TRBV4-2
J: TRBJ1-6
length: 13
CDR3: ASSQDRAGNSPLH

size: -
V: TRBV3-1/TRBV3-2
J: TRBJ1-6
length: 13
CDR3: ASSLQGQVNSPLH

size: once
V: TRBV2
J: TRBJ2-5
length: 14
CDR3: ASSEGTGGSSETQY

size: -
V: TRBV5-1
J: TRBJ2-1
length: 13
CDR3: ASSPGLAGVNEQF

size: -
V: TRBV29-1
J: TRBJ2-3
length: 11
CDR3: SVGQGGTDTQY

size: -
V: TRBV7-8
J: TRBJ2-2
length: 14
CDR3: ASSLGTGHNTGELF

size: -
V: TRBV5-1
J: TRBJ1-1
length: 15
CDR3: ASSLGGRGSGETEAF

size: -
V: TRBV3-1/TRBV3-2
J: TRBJ1-6
length: 13
CDR3: ASSQSDRRNSPLH

size: -
V: TRBV9
J: TRBJ1-1
length: 13
CDR3: ASSVDSAGNTEAF

size: -
V: TRBV21-1
J: TRBJ1-1
length: 12
CDR3: ASSKSRGKAEAF

size: -
V: TRBV21-1
J: TRBJ2-2
length: 15
CDR3: ASSKAYTGENTGELF

size: -
V: TRBV6-6
J: TRBJ2-1
length: 10
CDR3: ASSPGTREQF

size: -
V: TRBV30
J: TRBJ2-3
length: 11
CDR3: AWSVGGTDTQY

size: -
V: TRBV7-9
J: TRBJ2-2
length: 13
CDR3: ASSFGTGATGELF

size: -
V: TRBV5-4
J: TRBJ2-1
length: 13
CDR3: ASSLVQGVYNEQF

size: -
V: TRBV10-3
J: TRBJ2-7
length: 13
CDR3: AISDLDRDVYEQY

size: once
V: TRBV28
J: TRBJ1-2
length: 9
CDR3: ASGQVYGYT

size: -
V: TRBV27
J: TRBJ2-1
length: 15
CDR3: ASSGTSGSVSYNEQF

size: -
V: TRBV10-1
J: TRBJ2-7
length: 11
CDR3: ASSEGSYYEQY

size: -
V: TRBV5-4
J: TRBJ1-5
length: 11
CDR3: ASSVDRNQPQH

size: -
V: TRBV7-3
J: TRBJ2-7
length: 13
CDR3: ASSLRGGSSYEQY

size: -
V: TRBV19
J: TRBJ1-1
length: 12
CDR3: ASLRTPENTEAF

size: -
V: TRBV5-1
J: TRBJ2-7
length: 11
CDR3: ASSLTGLYEQY

size: -
V: TRBV19
J: TRBJ2-1
length: 13
CDR3: ASSPAGWRYNEQF

size: -
V: TRBV5-4
J: TRBJ2-3
length: 15
CDR3: ASSLRLAGGPTDTQY

size: -
V: TRBV9
J: TRBJ1-2
length: 12
CDR3: ASSVEVADYGYT

size: -
V: TRBV11-1
J: TRBJ2-5
length: 13
CDR3: ASSAAPGDQETQY

size: -
V: TRBV5-1
J: TRBJ2-2
length: 14
CDR3: ASSLGLAGVPGELF